The entry below describes one TCR beta chain. The data originate from a study of blood T cell repertoires in COVID-19. In the study overall: Donors in the United States, Italy and Spain gave samples during acute or convalescent COVID-19.

Germline loops: CDR1 LGHDT, CDR2 YNNKEL (reference sequence). J was trimmed by 6 bases and V by 1 base; bases with no gene match: 4. CDR3 size: 14 residues. The authors' processing: Reference gene primer amplification gave estimated nucleated cell counts. Sequencing was performed with immunoSEQ multiplex PCR; in TCRdb, only in-frame clones are kept and a portion is missing. V, J and clone size derive from that table, while D and trimming were established from the DNA sequence. The table lists 240,000 or so clones, around 86% of them singletons. This receptor was taken from a man aged 80 or over with acute or convalescent COVID-19. The rearrangement uses TRBV3-1 (or the pseudogene TRBV3-2) and TRBJ1-1; 8 nucleotides line up with TRBD1. Sequenced sample: peripheral blood. This CDR3 is CASSQGQGLSEAFF. The CDR3 DNA reads TGTGCCAGCAGCCAAGGACAGGGGCTTTCTGAAGCTTTCTTT.